This passage covers 21 T cell receptor beta chains from one sample sequenced in a study of OX40 agonist ivuxolimab in advanced cancers. Library prep was done by the immunoSEQ multiplex PCR assay. Not all clones reach the TCRdb copy of this immuneACCESS table, which keeps in-frame sequences only. Checked studies attribute under half of the gap to unresolved V genes and leave the rest unexplained. For this sample there are fewer than 70,000 clones; over 80% appear just once. Approximately 3.1% of the sample is held by the ten biggest clonotypes. Sequenced material: CD4+ or CD8+ T cells sorted from blood, taken in a trial of the OX40 agonist ivuxolimab. The receptors come from an adult with an advanced solid tumor such as melanoma, head and neck, liver or kidney cancer.

A single count supports this clone. The chain employs TRBV25-1 and TRBJ1-5; no firm D call. Germline V gives CDR1 MGHDK, CDR2 SYGVNS. V shed 6 bases and J shed 3 bases, with 9 bases lying between them. This CDR3 region has 13 residues. The CDR3: CASSWHNNQPQHF. DNA of the CDR3: TGTGCCAGCAGCTGGCACAACAATCAGCCCCAGCATTTT. The full variable domain, rest sourced from reference TRBV25-1 and TRBJ1-5, is EADIYQTPRYLVIGTGKKITLECSQTMGHDKMYWYQQDPGMELHLIHYSYGVNSTEKGDLSSESTVSRIRTEHFPLTLESARPSHTSQYLCASSWHNNQPQHFGDGTRLSIL.

The chain has TRBV28 and TRBJ1-5; 9 bases are shared with TRBD1. Germline CDR1 reads MDHEN; CDR2 reads SYDVKM. With 6 bases clipped from V and 2 bases from J, the junction kept 8 bases outside the gene matches. The CDR3 has 16 residues. CDR3 region: CASRDTGGPGNQPQHF. The CDR3, as DNA: TGTGCCAGCAGGGACACAGGGGGCCCTGGCAATCAGCCCCAGCATTTT.

The J gene is TRBJ1-1, the V gene TRBV11-2; D call uncertain. CDR1 and CDR2 (germline): SGHAT, FQNNGV. The CDR3 spans 11 residues. V was pared by 7 bases and J by 11 bases, with 14 bases between. DNA of the CDR3: TGTGCCAGCACCCCCTCCTACGGTGCTTTCTTT. Amino acids: CASTPSYGAFF.

This chain connects TRBV7-2 to TRBJ2-7; D gene ambiguous. V shed 5 bases and J shed 2 bases, with 10 bases lying between them. The CDR3 is 13 residues long. Germline loops: CDR1 SGHTA, CDR2 FQGNSA. The CDR3 DNA reads TGTGCCAGCAGCCGCACAGTTACCTACGAGCAGTACTTC. Translating it yields CASSRTVTYEQYF.

The chain is built from TRBV29-1 and TRBJ2-3; possible D gene TRBD1, 5 bases. There are 14 residues in the CDR3. Between the trimmed V and J ends, which lost 4 bases and 0 bases, there was a span of 11 bases. CDR1 and CDR2 from the germline V gene are SQVTM and ANQGSEA. The CDR3 is CSVGGAASTDTQYF. CDR3 DNA sequence: TGCAGCGTTGGTGGGGCGGCGAGCACAGATACGCAGTATTTT.

This clone was recorded once. The CDR3 spells CASRRTGTALYGYTF. The CDR3 DNA sequence: TGTGCCAGCAGACGGACCGGGACAGCACTCTATGGCTACACCTTC. V and J are TRBV6-5 and TRBJ1-2; TRBD1 matches 7 bases. The germline CDR1 and CDR2 sequences are MNHEY and SVGAGI. The CDR3 contains 15 residues. The V and J ends lost 6 bases and 4 bases, in that order; junction bases with no gene match: 11.

J is TRBJ2-5 and V is TRBV7-2; either TRBD1 or TRBD2 may fit D (5 bases each). V was trimmed by 5 bases and J by 4 bases, leaving 11 bases between them. This CDR3 has 13 residues. The germline V gene has CDR1 SGHTA and CDR2 FQGNSA. This CDR3 reads CASSPGRTETQYF. DNA of the CDR3: TGTGCCAGCAGCCCGGGACGAACAGAGACCCAGTACTTC.

This rearrangement joins TRBV5-1 to TRBJ1-2; tentatively, D is TRBD1 (5 bases). The CDR3 is made up of 13 amino acids. With 0 bases removed from V and 3 bases from J, the gap between germline ends came to 6 bases. CDR1 is SGHRS and CDR2 is YFSETQ in the germline V gene. CDR3 sequence: CASSLGQYYGYTF. The CDR3 bases are TGCGCCAGCAGCTTGGGACAGTACTATGGCTACACCTTC.

This clone was seen just once. The chain couples TRBV7-9 to TRBJ2-7; either TRBD1 or TRBD2 may fit D (5 bases each). Germline CDR1 is SEHNR and CDR2 is FQNEAQ (reference sequence). CDR3 length: 12 residues. Trimming removed 5 bases at V and 5 bases at J, with 10 bases between. This CDR3 is CASSPGGNEQYF. The CDR3 DNA is TGTGCCAGCAGCCCTGGGGGTAACGAGCAGTACTTC.

The chain joins TRBV2 to TRBJ1-2, with 11 bases matching TRBD1. Germline CDR1 is SNHLY and CDR2 is FYNNEI. The V and J ends lost 3 bases and 11 bases, in that order; junction bases with no gene match: 5. The CDR3 is 13 residues long. The CDR3 here is CASSDGGTGGYTF. The CDR3 DNA reads as TGTGCCAGCAGTGATGGGGGGACAGGGGGATACACCTTC.

V and J are TRBV12-5 and TRBJ2-7, with TRBD1 identical over 7 bases. Trimming took 1 base from V and 6 from J; bases not matched to a gene: 3. The CDR3 is 13 residues long. CDR1 is LGHNT, CDR2 FRNRAP, per germline. The CDR3 here is CASGLEQGFEQYF. Here the CDR3 DNA reads TGTGCTAGTGGTTTGGAACAGGGGTTCGAGCAGTACTTC.

A few counts support this clone. V usage is TRBV4-1 and J usage is TRBJ1-5, with unresolved D. This CDR3 spans 14 amino acids. V was pared by 0 bases and J by 11 bases, with 14 bases between. Germline CDR1 MGHRA, CDR2 YSYEKL. Here the CDR3 reads CASSQDKTRKAQHF. CDR3 DNA sequence: TGCGCCAGCAGCCAAGACAAAACCCGAAAGGCCCAGCATTTT.

This clone occurred once. The genes are TRBV19 and TRBJ2-2, with unresolved D. Germline V gene data show CDR1 as LNHDA and CDR2 as SQIVND (reference sequence). CDR3 size: 16 residues. Trimming pared 2 bases from V and 0 bases from J, leaving 10 bases between. The CDR3 DNA sequence: TGTGCCAGTAGTATATCGGAACCCGCGAACACCGGGGAGCTGTTTTTT. It yields the protein CASSISEPANTGELFF. Variable domain in full (rest from reference TRBV19 and TRBJ2-2): DGGITQSPKYLFRKEGQNVTLSCEQNLNHDAMYWYRQDPGQGLRLIYYSQIVNDFQKGDIAEGYSVSREKKESFPLTVTSAQKNPTAFYLCASSISEPANTGELFFGEGSRLTVL.

This clone was observed a few times. The CDR3 loop reads CASSAARVYTEAFF. The CDR3 coding sequence is TGTGCCAGCAGCGCAGCCAGAGTGTACACTGAAGCTTTCTTT. The chain recombines TRBV7-8 with TRBJ1-1; D remains ambiguous. The length of the CDR3 is 14 residues. The germline CDR1 and CDR2 sequences are SGHVS and FQNEAQ. The germline V and J ends were trimmed by 5 bases and 3 bases, with 13 bases remaining between them. Filled out from reference TRBV7-8 and TRBJ1-1, the complete variable domain reads GAGVSQSPRYKVAKRGQDVALRCDPISGHVSLFWYQQALGQGPEFLTYFQNEAQLDKSGLPSDRFFAERPEGSVSTLKIQRTQQEDSAVYLCASSAARVYTEAFFGQGTRLTVV.

The chain recombines TRBV7-2 with TRBJ2-3; 12 bases are shared with TRBD2. The CDR3 loop spans 18 amino acids. The trim removed 1 base at V and 2 bases at J, leaving 7 bases unmatched. Germline CDR1 reads SGHTA; CDR2 reads FQGNSA. The CDR3 loop is CASSLEASGGAATDTQYF. CDR3 bases: TGTGCCAGCAGCTTAGAAGCTAGCGGGGGGGCAGCCACAGATACGCAGTATTTT.

About this clone itself: Other DNA sequences in this specimen translate into the identical CDR3. The rearrangement links TRBV6-1 to TRBJ1-5; maybe TRBD1 (5 bases). The CDR3 covers 12 residues. V was pared by 4 bases and J by 5 bases, with 6 bases between. Germline CDR1 reads MNHNS; CDR2 reads SASEGT. CDR3 DNA sequence: TGTGCCAGCAGTGGAGGGGATCAGCCCCAGCATTTT. Translated, it gives CASSGGDQPQHF.

The chain links TRBV5-1 to TRBJ2-5, with 8 bases identical to TRBD2. J was trimmed by 5 bases and V by 0 bases; bases with no gene match: 9. Germline CDR1 SGHRS, CDR2 YFSETQ. The CDR3 loop spans 16 amino acids. DNA of the CDR3: TGCGCCAGCAGCTTGGGTGGAGCGGGGGACTCGGAGACCCAGTACTTC. This encodes CASSLGGAGDSETQYF.

The chain recombines TRBV19 with TRBJ2-2; D is ambiguous. The CDR3 is made up of 14 amino acids. The V end lost 10 bases, the J end lost 0 bases, and 12 bases lay between the germline ends. Germline CDR1 LNHDA, CDR2 SQIVND (reference sequence). CDR3 protein: CATRNQPNTGELFF. The CDR3 DNA follows: TGTGCCACCCGAAATCAGCCGAACACCGGGGAGCTGTTTTTT.

This clone has only a few counts. This chain links TRBV5-1 with TRBJ2-3; perhaps TRBD2 as D (5 bases). The CDR3 extends over 16 amino acids. The germline gives CDR1 SGHRS, CDR2 YFSETQ. V was trimmed by 0 bases and J by 3 bases, leaving 14 bases between them. Written as DNA, the CDR3 is TGCGCCAGCAGCTTGGCAGCCCTAACTAGGACAGATACGCAGTATTTT. Its translation: CASSLAALTRTDTQYF.

The J gene is TRBJ2-5, the V gene TRBV11-3, with 10 bases lining up with TRBD1. Germline loops: CDR1 SGHNT, CDR2 YENEEA. CDR3 size: 14 residues. V shed 3 bases, J shed 9 bases, and the junction held 7 bases outside the gene matches. In DNA, the CDR3 is TGTGCCAGCAGCTTCGCCCTGGGACAGGGGTCCCAGTACTTC. Amino acid sequence: CASSFALGQGSQYF.

The V and J genes are TRBV19 and TRBJ2-1; possibly TRBD2 for D (7 bases). V lost 6 bases and J 5 bases, leaving 20 bases between the germline ends. This CDR3 spans 16 amino acids. Germline-derived CDR1 and CDR2 are LNHDA and SQIVND (reference sequence). The CDR3 sequence is CASSAAGGGLNNEQFF. DNA for the CDR3: TGTGCCAGTAGCGCGGCTGGCGGGGGCCTGAACAATGAGCAGTTCTTC.